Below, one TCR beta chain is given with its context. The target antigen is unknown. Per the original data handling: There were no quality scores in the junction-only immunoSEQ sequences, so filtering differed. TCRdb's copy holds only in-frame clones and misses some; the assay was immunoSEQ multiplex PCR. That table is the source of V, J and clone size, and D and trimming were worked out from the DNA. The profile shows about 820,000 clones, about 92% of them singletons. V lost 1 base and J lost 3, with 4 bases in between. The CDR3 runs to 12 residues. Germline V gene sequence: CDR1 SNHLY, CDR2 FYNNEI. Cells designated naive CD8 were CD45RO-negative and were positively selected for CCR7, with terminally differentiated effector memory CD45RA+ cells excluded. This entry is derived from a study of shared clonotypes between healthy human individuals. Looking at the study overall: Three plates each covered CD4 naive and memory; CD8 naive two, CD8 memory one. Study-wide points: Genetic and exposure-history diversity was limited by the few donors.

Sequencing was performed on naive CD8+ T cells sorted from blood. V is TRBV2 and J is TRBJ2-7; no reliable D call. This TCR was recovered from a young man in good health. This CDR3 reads CASSEGSYEQYF. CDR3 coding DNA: TGTGCCAGCAGTGAAGGCAGCTACGAGCAGTACTTC.